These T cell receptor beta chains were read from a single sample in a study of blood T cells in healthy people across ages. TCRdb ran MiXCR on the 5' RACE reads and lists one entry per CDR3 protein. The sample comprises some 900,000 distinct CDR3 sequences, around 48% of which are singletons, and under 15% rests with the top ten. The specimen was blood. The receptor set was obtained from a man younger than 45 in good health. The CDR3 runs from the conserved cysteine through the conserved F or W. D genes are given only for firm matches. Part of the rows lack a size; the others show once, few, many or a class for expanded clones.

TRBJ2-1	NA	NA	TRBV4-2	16	TGTGCCAGCAGCCAACTCGTGGTAGTGGGGGCCAATGAGCAGTTCTTC	CASSQLVVVGANEQFF
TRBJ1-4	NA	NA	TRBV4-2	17	TGTGCCAGCAGCCAAGGGGCGCCGCGGGGGATTAATGAAAAACTGTTTTTT	CASSQGAPRGINEKLFF
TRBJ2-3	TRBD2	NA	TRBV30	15	TGTGCCTCGTGGACTAGCGGGGGAGGAACAGATACGCAGTATTTT	CASWTSGGGTDTQYF
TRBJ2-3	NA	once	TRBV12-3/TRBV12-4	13	TGTGCCAGCAGGAGGGTGAGCGCAGATGTGCAATATTTT	CASRRVSADVQYF
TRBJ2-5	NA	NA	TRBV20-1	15	TGCAGTGCTAGGGACGCCGCGACAGTCCAAGAGACCCAGTACTTC	CSARDAATVQETQYF
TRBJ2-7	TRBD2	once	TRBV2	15	TGTGCCAGCAGGGGGACTAGCGGGGCTGTCTACGAGCAGTACTTC	CASRGTSGAVYEQYF
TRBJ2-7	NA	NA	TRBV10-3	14	TGTGCCATCAGCCCCGGGACCGAAGGGTACGAGCAGTACTTC	CAISPGTEGYEQYF
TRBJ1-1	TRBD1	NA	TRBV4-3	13	TGCGCCAGCAGCCAGGGGACAGTCAGTGAAGCTTTCTTT	CASSQGTVSEAFF
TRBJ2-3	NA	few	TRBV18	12	TGTGCCAGCTCACCGACCCAAGATACGCAGTATTTT	CASSPTQDTQYF
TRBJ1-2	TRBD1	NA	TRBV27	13	TGTGCCAGCGGGAACAGGGGACCCTATGGCTACACCTTC	CASGNRGPYGYTF
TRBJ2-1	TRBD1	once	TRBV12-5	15	TGTGCTAGTGCCGTGGGACAGGGGCTTGGCAATGAGCAGTTCTTC	CASAVGQGLGNEQFF
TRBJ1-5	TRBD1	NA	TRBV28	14	TGTGCCAGCAGGAGGGACAGTCTAAATCAGCCCCAGCATTTT	CASRRDSLNQPQHF
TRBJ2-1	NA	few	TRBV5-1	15	TGCGCCAGCAGCTTGGCTGGGGGAAGCTTGAATGAGCAGTTCTTC	CASSLAGGSLNEQFF
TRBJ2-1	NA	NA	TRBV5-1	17	TGCGCCAGCAGCGTCGCCTTAGCGGCAAGCTCCTACAATGAGCAGTTCTTC	CASSVALAASSYNEQFF
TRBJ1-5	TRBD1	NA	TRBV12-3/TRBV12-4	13	TGTGCCAGCAGTAGGGGACAGGGTCTGCCCCAGCATTTT	CASSRGQGLPQHF
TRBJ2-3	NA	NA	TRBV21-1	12	TGTGCCAGCAGCATCCGCAGGGGCGCGCAGTATTTT	CASSIRRGAQYF
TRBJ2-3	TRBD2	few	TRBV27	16	TGTGCCAGCAGTATAGTGGGACTAGCGGGCACAGATACGCAGTATTTT	CASSIVGLAGTDTQYF
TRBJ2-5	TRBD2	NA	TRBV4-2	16	TGTGCCAGCAGCCAAGAGGCCGGACTAGGGTACAATGAGCAGTACTTC	CASSQEAGLGYNEQYF
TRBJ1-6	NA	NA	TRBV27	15	TGTGCCAGCAGTGAGGACGGATTTTATAATTCACCCCTCCACTTT	CASSEDGFYNSPLHF
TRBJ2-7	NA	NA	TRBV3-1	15	TGTGCCAGCAGCCATTCGGGAACGGGCCCCTACGAGCAGTACTTC	CASSHSGTGPYEQYF
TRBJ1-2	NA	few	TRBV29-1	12	TGCAGCGTTGACGGAACAGGCTATGGCTACACCTTC	CSVDGTGYGYTF
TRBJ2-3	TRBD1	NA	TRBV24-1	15	TGTGCCACCAGTGATCCGGGACAGGCGACAGATACGCAGTATTTT	CATSDPGQATDTQYF
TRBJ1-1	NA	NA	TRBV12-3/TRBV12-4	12	TGTGCCAGCAGACTCACAAACACTGAAGCTTTCTTT	CASRLTNTEAFF
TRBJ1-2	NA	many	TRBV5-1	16	TGCGCCAGCAGCTTCGGTCAGGGCTCAACTAACTATGGCTACACCTTC	CASSFGQGSTNYGYTF
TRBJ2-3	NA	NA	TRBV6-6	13	TGTGCCAGCACTCCAGCCAAATCAGATACGCAGTATTTT	CASTPAKSDTQYF
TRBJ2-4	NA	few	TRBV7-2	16	TGTGCCAGCAGCTTAGCGTCGGGGCTAGCCAAAAACATTCAGTACTTC	CASSLASGLAKNIQYF
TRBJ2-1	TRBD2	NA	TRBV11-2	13	TGTGCCAGCAGCTTTGGGCGGGGGGATGAGCAGTTCTTC	CASSFGRGDEQFF
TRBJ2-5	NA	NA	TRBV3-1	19	TGTGCCAGCAGCCAAGATACCGACCCCGCGGGAATAAAACAAGAGACCCAGTACTTC	CASSQDTDPAGIKQETQYF
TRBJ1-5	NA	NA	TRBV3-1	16	TGTGCCAGCAGCCAAGGAGGGGCCCATAGCAATCAGCCCCAGCATTTT	CASSQGGAHSNQPQHF
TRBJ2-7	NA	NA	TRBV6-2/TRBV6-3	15	TGTGCCAGCACAGATCTGGGGCTAGCGATCTACGAGCAGTACTTC	CASTDLGLAIYEQYF
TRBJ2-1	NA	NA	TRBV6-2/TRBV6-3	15	TGTGCCAGCAGCTATCCGACGGGGACCTACAATGAGCAGTTCTTC	CASSYPTGTYNEQFF
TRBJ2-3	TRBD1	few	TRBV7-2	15	TGTGCCAGCAGCGCCCCGGGACAGGCGACAGATACGCAGTATTTT	CASSAPGQATDTQYF
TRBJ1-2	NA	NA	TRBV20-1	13	TGCAGTGCTAGTTTGGGGGCGCGCTATGGCTACACCTTC	CSASLGARYGYTF
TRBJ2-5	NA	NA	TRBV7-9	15	TGTGCCAGCAGCTTAGTAGGTGACAGTGGGGAGACCCAGTACTTC	CASSLVGDSGETQYF
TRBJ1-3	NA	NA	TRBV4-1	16	TGCGCCAGCAGCCAAGATGGCAGAGGGTATGGAAACACCATATATTTT	CASSQDGRGYGNTIYF
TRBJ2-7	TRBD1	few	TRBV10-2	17	TGCGCCAGCAGTCCGGGACAGGGATTTTCTGTCTCTTACGAGCAGTACTTC	CASSPGQGFSVSYEQYF
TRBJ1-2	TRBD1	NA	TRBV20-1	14	TGCAGTGCACCTCGACCCGACAGGGGGTATGGCTACACCTTC	CSAPRPDRGYGYTF
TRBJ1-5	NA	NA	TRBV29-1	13	TGCAGCGTTGGGGGACAAGTCGGTCAGCCCCAGCATTTT	CSVGGQVGQPQHF
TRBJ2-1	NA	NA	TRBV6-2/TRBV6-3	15	TGTGCCAGCACCCTAGCGACGAGAGGCTACAATGAGCAGTTCTTC	CASTLATRGYNEQFF
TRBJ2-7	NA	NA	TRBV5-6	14	TGTGCCAGCAGCCCCGGGCACAGGGCCTACGAGCAGTACTTC	CASSPGHRAYEQYF
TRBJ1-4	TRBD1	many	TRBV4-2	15	TGTGCCAGCAGCCAAGTGGACAGGGATAATGAAAAACTGTTTTTT	CASSQVDRDNEKLFF
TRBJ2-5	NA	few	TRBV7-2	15	TGTGCCAGCAGCCCCAATCAGGGTATGGGAGAGACCCAGTACTTC	CASSPNQGMGETQYF
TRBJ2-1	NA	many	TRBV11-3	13	TGTGCCAGCAGCAAGGTTTTTGAGCGTGAGCAGTTCTTC	CASSKVFEREQFF
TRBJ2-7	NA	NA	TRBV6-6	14	TGTGCCAGCAGTTACAATTGGGAGAACTACGAGCAGTACTTC	CASSYNWENYEQYF
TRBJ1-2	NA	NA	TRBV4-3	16	TGCGCCAGCAGCCAAGAACCGCGGCAGGGGCTATATGGCTACACCTTC	CASSQEPRQGLYGYTF
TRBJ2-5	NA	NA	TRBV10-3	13	TGTGCCAGCGCCGGGCTAGTCCAAGAGACCCAGTACTTC	CASAGLVQETQYF
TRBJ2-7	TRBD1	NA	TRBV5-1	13	TGCGCCAGCAGCATACAGGGGTGGGGGGAGCAGTACTTC	CASSIQGWGEQYF
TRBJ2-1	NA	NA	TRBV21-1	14	TGTGCCAAATCCCTACTAAGACACTACAATGAGCAGTTCTTC	CAKSLLRHYNEQFF
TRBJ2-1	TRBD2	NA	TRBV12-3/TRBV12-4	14	TGTGCCACGAACTTTGGGACTAGCGGTAATGAGCAGTTCTTC	CATNFGTSGNEQFF
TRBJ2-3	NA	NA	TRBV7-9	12	TGTGCCAGCAGCTTAGCGAGCGGGTTGGAGTATTTT	CASSLASGLEYF
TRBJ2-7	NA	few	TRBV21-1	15	TGTGCCAGCAGCAATGGGGGGGGGCCGATACACGAGCAGTACTTC	CASSNGGGPIHEQYF
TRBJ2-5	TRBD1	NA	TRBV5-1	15	TGCGCCAGCAGCAGGACAGGAGGACCACAAGAGACCCAGTACTTC	CASSRTGGPQETQYF
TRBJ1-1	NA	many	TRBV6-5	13	TGTGCCAGCAGTTCGCCACGGGAGGCTGAAGCTTTCTTT	CASSSPREAEAFF
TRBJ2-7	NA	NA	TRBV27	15	TGTGCCAGCAGCCTCCTGGACGGGCTGAACTACGAGCAGTACTTC	CASSLLDGLNYEQYF
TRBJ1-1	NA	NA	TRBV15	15	TGTGCCACCGGCTCGGGGGATAGTGGAGGGACTGAAGCTTTCTTT	CATGSGDSGGTEAFF
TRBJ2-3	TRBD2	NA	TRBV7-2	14	TGTGCCAGCGCTCTCGGGGGGGGCACAGATACGCAGTATTTT	CASALGGGTDTQYF
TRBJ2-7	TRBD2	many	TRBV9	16	TGTGCCAGCAGCGTGGGGGGGTCCGGTTCGAGCTACGAGCAGTACTTC	CASSVGGSGSSYEQYF
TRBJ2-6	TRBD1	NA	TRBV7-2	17	TGTGCCAGCAGCTCCCGGGACAGTCGCTCTGGGGCCAACGTCCTGACTTTC	CASSSRDSRSGANVLTF
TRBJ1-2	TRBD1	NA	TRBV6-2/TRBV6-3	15	TGTGCCAGCAGTTACACCGGGACAGGGGGTAATGGCTACACCTTC	CASSYTGTGGNGYTF